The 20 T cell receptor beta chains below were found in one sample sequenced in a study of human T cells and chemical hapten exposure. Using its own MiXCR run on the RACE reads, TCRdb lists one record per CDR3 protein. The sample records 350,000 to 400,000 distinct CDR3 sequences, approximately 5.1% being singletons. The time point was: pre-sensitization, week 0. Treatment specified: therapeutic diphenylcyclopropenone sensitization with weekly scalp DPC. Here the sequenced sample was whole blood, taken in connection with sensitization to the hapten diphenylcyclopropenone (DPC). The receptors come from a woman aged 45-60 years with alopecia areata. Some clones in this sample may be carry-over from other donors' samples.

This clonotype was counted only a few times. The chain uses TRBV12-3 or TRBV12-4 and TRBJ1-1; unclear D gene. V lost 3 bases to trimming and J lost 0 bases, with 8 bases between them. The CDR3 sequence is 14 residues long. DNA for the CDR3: TGTGCCAGCAGTTTCAGGCTCATGAACACTGAAGCTTTCTTT. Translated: CASSFRLMNTEAFF.

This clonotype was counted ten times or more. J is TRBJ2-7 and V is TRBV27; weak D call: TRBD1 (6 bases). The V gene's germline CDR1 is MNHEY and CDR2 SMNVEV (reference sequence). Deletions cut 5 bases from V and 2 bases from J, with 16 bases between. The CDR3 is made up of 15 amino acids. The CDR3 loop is CASSTRTETPYEQYF. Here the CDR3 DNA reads TGTGCCAGCAGTACCCGGACAGAGACTCCCTACGAGCAGTACTTC.

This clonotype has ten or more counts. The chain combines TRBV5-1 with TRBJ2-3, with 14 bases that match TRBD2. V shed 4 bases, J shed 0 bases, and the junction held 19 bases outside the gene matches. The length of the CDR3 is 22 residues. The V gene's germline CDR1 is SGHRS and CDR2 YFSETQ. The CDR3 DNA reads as TGCGCCAGCAGCGTACCGATCCAGGGACTAGCGGGAGACGGGACTAGCACAGATACGCAGTATTTT. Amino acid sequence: CASSVPIQGLAGDGTSTDTQYF.

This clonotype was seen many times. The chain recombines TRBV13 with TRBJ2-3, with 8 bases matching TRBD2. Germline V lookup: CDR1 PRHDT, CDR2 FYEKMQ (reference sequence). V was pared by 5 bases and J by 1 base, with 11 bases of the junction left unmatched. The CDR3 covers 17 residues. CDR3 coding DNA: TGTGCCAGCAGCCCCGGAACTAGCGGAAGCCGCACAGATACGCAGTATTTT. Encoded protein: CASSPGTSGSRTDTQYF.

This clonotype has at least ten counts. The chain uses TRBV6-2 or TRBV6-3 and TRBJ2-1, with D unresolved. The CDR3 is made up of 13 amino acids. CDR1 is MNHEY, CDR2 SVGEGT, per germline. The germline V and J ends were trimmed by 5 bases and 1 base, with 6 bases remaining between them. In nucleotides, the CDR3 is TGTGCCAGCAGTACGCTATCCTACAATGAGCAGTTCTTC. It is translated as CASSTLSYNEQFF.

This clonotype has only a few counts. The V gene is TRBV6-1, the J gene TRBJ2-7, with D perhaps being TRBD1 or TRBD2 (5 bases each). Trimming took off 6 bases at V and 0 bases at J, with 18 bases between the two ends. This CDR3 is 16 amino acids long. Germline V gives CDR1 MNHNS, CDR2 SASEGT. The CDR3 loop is CASRPQGTASSYEQYF. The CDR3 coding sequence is TGTGCCAGCAGGCCCCAAGGGACGGCGAGCTCCTACGAGCAGTACTTC.

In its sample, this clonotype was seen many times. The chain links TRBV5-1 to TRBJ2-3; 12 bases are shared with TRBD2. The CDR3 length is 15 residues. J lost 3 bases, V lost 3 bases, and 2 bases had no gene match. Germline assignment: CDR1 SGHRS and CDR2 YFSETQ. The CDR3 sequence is CASSSGLAGTDTQYF. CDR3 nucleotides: TGCGCCAGCAGCTCAGGACTAGCGGGAACAGATACGCAGTATTTT.

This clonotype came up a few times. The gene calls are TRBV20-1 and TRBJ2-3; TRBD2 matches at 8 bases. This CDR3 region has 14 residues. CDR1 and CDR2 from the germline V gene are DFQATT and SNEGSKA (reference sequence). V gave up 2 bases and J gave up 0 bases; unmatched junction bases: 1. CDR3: CSARIAGSTDTQYF. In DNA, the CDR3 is TGCAGTGCTAGAATAGCGGGGAGCACAGATACGCAGTATTTT.

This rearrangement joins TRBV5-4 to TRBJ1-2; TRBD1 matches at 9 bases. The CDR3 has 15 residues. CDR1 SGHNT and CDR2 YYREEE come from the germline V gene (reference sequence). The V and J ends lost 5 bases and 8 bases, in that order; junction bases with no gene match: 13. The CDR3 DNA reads TGTGCCAGCAGTGGGACGGGACAGGGATCAGGCGGCTACACCTTC. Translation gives CASSGTGQGSGGYTF.

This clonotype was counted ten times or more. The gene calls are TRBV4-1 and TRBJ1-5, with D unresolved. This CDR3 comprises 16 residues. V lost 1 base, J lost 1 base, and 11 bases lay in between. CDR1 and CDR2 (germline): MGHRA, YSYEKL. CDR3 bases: TGCGCCAGCAGCCAAGTTTTGGCAGAGAGCAATCAGCCCCAGCATTTT. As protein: CASSQVLAESNQPQHF.

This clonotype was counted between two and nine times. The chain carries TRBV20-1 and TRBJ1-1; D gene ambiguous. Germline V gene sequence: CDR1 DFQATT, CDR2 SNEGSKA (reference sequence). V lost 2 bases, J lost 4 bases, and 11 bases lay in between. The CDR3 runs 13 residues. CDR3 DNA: TGCAGTGCTAGACTCGTTTTAGGCACTGAAGCTTTCTTT. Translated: CSARLVLGTEAFF.

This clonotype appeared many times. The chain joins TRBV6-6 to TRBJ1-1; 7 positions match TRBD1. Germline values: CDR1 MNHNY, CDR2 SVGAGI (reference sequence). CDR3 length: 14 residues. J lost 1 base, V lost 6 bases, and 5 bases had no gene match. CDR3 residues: CASSAGTANTEAFF. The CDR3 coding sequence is TGTGCCAGCAGCGCCGGGACAGCGAACACTGAAGCTTTCTTT.

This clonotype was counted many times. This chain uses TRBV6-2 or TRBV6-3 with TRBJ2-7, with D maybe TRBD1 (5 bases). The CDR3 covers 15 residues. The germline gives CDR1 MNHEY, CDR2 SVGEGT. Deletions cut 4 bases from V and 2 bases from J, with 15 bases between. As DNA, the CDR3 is TGTGCCAGCAGTTCCTTATTTGACAGAGCCTACGAGCAGTACTTC. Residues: CASSSLFDRAYEQYF.

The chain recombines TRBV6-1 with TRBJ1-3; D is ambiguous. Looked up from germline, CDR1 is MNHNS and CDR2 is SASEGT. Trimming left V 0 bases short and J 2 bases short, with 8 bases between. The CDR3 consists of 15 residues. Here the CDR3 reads CASSEARAAGNTIYF. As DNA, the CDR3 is TGTGCCAGCAGTGAAGCGCGGGCAGCTGGAAACACCATATATTTT.

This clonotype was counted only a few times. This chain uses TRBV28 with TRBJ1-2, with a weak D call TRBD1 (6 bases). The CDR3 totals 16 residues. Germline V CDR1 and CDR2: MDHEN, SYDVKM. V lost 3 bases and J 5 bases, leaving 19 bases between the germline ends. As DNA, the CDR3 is TGTGCCAGCAGTTTTGAAGGGGGGAGGGACCCGTATGGCTACACCTTC. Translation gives CASSFEGGRDPYGYTF.

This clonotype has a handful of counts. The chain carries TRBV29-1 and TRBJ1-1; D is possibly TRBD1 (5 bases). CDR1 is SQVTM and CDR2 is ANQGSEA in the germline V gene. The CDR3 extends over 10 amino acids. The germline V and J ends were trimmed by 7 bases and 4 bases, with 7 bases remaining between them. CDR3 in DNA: TGCAGCGGGGGGACCACTGAAGCTTTCTTT. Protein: CSGGTTEAFF.

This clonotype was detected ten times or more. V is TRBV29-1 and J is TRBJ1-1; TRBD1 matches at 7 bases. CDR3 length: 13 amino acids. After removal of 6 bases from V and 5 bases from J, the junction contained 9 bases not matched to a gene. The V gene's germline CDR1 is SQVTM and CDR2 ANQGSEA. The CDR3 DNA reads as TGCAGCGTGAGGGCAGGGGGAGGTACTGAAGCTTTCTTT. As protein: CSVRAGGGTEAFF.

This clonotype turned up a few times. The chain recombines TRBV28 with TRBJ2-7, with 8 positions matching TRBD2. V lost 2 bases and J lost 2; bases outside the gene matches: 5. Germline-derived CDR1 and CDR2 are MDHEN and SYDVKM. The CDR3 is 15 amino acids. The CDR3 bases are TGTGCCAGCAGTTTAATCGTAGCGGGGACCTACGAGCAGTACTTC. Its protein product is CASSLIVAGTYEQYF.

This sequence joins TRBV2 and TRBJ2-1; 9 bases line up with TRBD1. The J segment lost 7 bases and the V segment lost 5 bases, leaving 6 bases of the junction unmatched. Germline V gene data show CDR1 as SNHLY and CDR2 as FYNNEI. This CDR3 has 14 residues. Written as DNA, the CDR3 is TGTGCCAGCAGTACGGGACAGGGTGGGAATGAGCAGTTCTTC. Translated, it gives CASSTGQGGNEQFF. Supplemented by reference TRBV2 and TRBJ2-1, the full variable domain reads EPEVTQTPSHQVTQMGQEVILRCVPISNHLYFYWYRQILGQKVEFLVSFYNNEISEKSEIFDDQFSVERPDGSNFTLKIRSTKLEDSAMYFCASSTGQGGNEQFFGPGTRLTVL.

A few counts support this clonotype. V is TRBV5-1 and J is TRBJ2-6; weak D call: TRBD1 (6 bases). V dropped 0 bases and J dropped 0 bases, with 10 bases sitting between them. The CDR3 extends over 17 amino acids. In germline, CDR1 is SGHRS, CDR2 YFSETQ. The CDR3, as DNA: TGCGCCAGCAGCTTGGATGGACAGACCTCTGGGGCCAACGTCCTGACTTTC. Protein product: CASSLDGQTSGANVLTF. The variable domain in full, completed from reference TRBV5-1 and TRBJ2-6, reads KAGVTQTPRYLIKTRGQQVTLSCSPISGHRSVSWYQQTPGQGLQFLFEYFSETQRNKGNFPGRFSGRQFSNSRSEMNVSTLELGDSALYLCASSLDGQTSGANVLTFGAGSRLTVL.